These 14 T cell receptor beta chains were sequenced from one sample in a study of long-term antiretroviral therapy in people with HIV (dated by TCRdb to between 2021 and 2022). Sequencing of the TRB variable region was done with the immunoSEQ hsTCRB v3.0 assay at survey level resolution. What TCRdb holds here is the immuneACCESS table cut down to in-frame rearrangements. Part of the clones is not present; checked against another copy, under half of the missing clones reflect an unresolved V gene, and the others are unexplained. The sample data list about 24,000 clones, and around 83% of these were observed just once. 20% to 25% of the sample belongs to the ten largest clones. The source was unsorted PBMCs, collected 0.4 years after starting antiretroviral therapy. The source of these receptors is a middle-aged man with HIV.

The rearrangement links TRBV7-9 to TRBJ2-7; D is perhaps TRBD2 (6 bases). Germline-derived CDR1 and CDR2 are SEHNR and FQNEAQ (reference sequence). V was pared by 4 bases and J by 2 bases, with 18 bases between. The CDR3 consists of 16 residues. DNA of the CDR3: TGTGCCAGCAGCTCCCGCTCACGGGAGAAAACCTACGAGCAGTACTTC. Its protein is CASSSRSREKTYEQYF. The full variable domain, completed using reference TRBV7-9 and TRBJ2-7, is DTGVSQNPRHKITKRGQNVTFRCDPISEHNRLYWYRQTLGQGPEFLTYFQNEAQLEKSRLLSDRFSAERPKGSFSTLEIQRTEQGDSAMYLCASSSRSREKTYEQYFGPGTRLTVT.

This CDR3 is CASSPPGSNQPQHF. For the CDR3, the DNA is TGTGCCAGCAGTCCCCCCGGTAGCAATCAGCCCCAGCATTTT. The gene calls are TRBV6-5 and TRBJ1-5, with D uncertain. Germline CDR1 MNHEY, CDR2 SVGAGI. Trimming shortened V by 5 bases and J by 0 bases, and 8 bases separated the two germline ends. The CDR3 sequence is 14 residues long.

The J gene is TRBJ1-1, the V gene TRBV4-2; D remains unclear. The germline V and J ends were trimmed by 0 bases and 6 bases, with 11 bases remaining between them. The CDR3 runs 14 residues. The V gene's germline CDR1 is LGHNA and CDR2 YNFKEQ. CDR3 sequence (DNA): TGTGCCAGCAGCCAAGATCGAGAGTTGGCTGAAGCTTTCTTT. It yields the protein CASSQDRELAEAFF.

This clone was detected a few times. The V and J genes are TRBV2 and TRBJ1-6; D remains unclear. CDR1 and CDR2 from the germline V gene are SNHLY and FYNNEI. Trimming shortened V by 1 base and J by 7 bases, and 11 bases separated the two germline ends. CDR3 length: 15 residues. The CDR3 DNA follows: TGTGCCAGCAGTGAAGAGGCACAGACAAATTCACCCCTCCACTTT. Translating it yields CASSEEAQTNSPLHF.

This clone was detected only a few times. The CDR3 DNA is TGCGCCAGCAGCCAAGAAGGAAGCTATGGCTACACCTTC. Its translation: CASSQEGSYGYTF. V gene TRBV4-1 combines with J gene TRBJ1-2; D is undetermined. V lost 0 bases, J lost 4 bases, and 6 bases lay in between. Looked up from germline, CDR1 is MGHRA and CDR2 is YSYEKL. The CDR3 extends over 13 amino acids.

The chain employs TRBV14 and TRBJ2-5; TRBD1 aligns across 8 bases. Germline loops: CDR1 SGHDN, CDR2 FVKESK. CDR3 length: 15 residues. Trimming took 3 bases from V and 0 from J; bases not matched to a gene: 3. CDR3 region: CASSQGDRNQETQYF. CDR3 DNA sequence: TGTGCCAGCAGCCAGGGGGACAGGAACCAAGAGACCCAGTACTTC.

This clone qualifies as medium-sized. The chain joins TRBV6-5 to TRBJ2-3; D perhaps matches TRBD2 (6 bases). V was pared by 4 bases and J by 5 bases, with 19 bases between. Germline V gives CDR1 MNHEY, CDR2 SVGAGI. The CDR3 runs 16 residues. In DNA, the CDR3 is TGTGCCAGCAGTTCGGTAGGAGCGGGTGTACAAGATACGCAGTATTTT. Amino acids: CASSSVGAGVQDTQYF.

This clone appeared once. The chain combines TRBV27 with TRBJ1-2; possible D gene TRBD1, 5 bases. CDR1 is MNHEY, CDR2 SMNVEV, per germline (reference sequence). The V and J ends lost 4 bases and 4 bases respectively, with 10 bases between them. The CDR3 sequence is 13 residues long. The CDR3 DNA reads as TGTGCCAGCAGTTCCCCAGGGCTCTATGGCTACACCTTC. Encoded protein: CASSSPGLYGYTF.

The J gene is TRBJ2-4, the V gene TRBV9; 8 bases map to TRBD1. Germline CDR1 SGDLS, CDR2 YYNGEE. V lost 4 bases and J lost 8; bases outside the gene matches: 8. There are 14 residues in the CDR3. The CDR3, as DNA: TGTGCCAGCAGCCCACCAGGGGGCACATACATTCAGTACTTC. Translating gives CASSPPGGTYIQYF.

J is TRBJ2-1 and V is TRBV6-5; D remains unclear. The CDR3 is 15 amino acids. CDR1 and CDR2 (germline): MNHEY, SVGAGI. Trimming stripped 0 bases from V and 6 bases from J, with 12 bases between. CDR3 loop: CASSYSLGFGNEQFF. The CDR3 DNA reads TGTGCCAGCAGTTACTCATTAGGGTTTGGCAATGAGCAGTTCTTC.

This chain connects TRBV5-4 to TRBJ1-1; D is undetermined. CDR1 is SGHNT, CDR2 YYREEE, per germline (reference sequence). The CDR3 is made up of 13 amino acids. V was clipped by 4 bases and J by 1 base, with 8 bases between them. The CDR3 spells CASSNVPNTEAFF. CDR3 DNA: TGTGCCAGCAGCAATGTCCCGAACACTGAAGCTTTCTTT.

The sample holds a few counts of this clone. V gene TRBV9 combines with J gene TRBJ2-1; TRBD1 matches 7 bases. V shed 0 bases and J 4 bases; nucleotides not matched to a gene: 4. The CDR3 runs 15 residues. The germline V gene encodes CDR1 SGDLS and CDR2 YYNGEE. CDR3 amino acids: CASSVARGQYNEQFF. CDR3 bases: TGTGCCAGCAGCGTAGCCCGGGGACAGTACAATGAGCAGTTCTTC.

The chain employs TRBV27 and TRBJ2-1; D gene ambiguous. The CDR3 runs 13 residues. Germline V gene data show CDR1 as MNHEY and CDR2 as SMNVEV (reference sequence). The germline V and J ends were trimmed by 2 bases and 6 bases, with 8 bases remaining between them. The CDR3 DNA sequence: TGTGCCAGCAGTTTACCCCCCTCCAATGAGCAGTTCTTC. Protein sequence: CASSLPPSNEQFF.

This chain joins TRBV4-2 and TRBJ2-7; D remains ambiguous. This CDR3 has 14 amino acids. Germline-derived CDR1 and CDR2 are LGHNA and YNFKEQ. Trimming took off 0 bases at V and 3 bases at J, with 9 bases between the two ends. The CDR3 is CASSQDLTGYEQYF. CDR3 bases: TGTGCCAGCAGCCAAGACCTGACTGGCTACGAGCAGTACTTC.